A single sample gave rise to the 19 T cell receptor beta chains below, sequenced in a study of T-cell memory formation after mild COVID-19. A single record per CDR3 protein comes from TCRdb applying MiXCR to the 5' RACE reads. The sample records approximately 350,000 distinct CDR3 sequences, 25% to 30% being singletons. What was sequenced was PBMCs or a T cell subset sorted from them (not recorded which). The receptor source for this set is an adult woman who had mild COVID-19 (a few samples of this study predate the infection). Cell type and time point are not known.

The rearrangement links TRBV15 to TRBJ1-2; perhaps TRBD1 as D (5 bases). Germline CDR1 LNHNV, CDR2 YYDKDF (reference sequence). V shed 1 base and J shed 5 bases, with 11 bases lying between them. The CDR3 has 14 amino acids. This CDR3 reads CATSRGIQVYGYTF. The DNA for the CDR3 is TGTGCCACCAGCAGAGGCATACAGGTATATGGCTACACCTTC.

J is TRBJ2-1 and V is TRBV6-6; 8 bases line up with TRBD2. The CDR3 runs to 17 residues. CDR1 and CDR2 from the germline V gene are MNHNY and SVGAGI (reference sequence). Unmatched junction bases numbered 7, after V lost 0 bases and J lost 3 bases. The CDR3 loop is CASSYSTGGPDYNEQFF. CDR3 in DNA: TGTGCCAGCAGTTACTCCACGGGAGGGCCCGACTACAATGAGCAGTTCTTC.

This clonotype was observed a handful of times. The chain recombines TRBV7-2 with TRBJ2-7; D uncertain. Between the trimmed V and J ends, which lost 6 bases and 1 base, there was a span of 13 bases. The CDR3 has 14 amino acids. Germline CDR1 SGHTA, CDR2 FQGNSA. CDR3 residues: CASSRTLGSYEQYF. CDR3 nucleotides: TGTGCCAGCAGTCGCACCCTTGGGTCCTACGAGCAGTACTTC.

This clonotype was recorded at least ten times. The CDR3 sequence: CASSEVGGPVEQFF. CDR3 DNA sequence: TGTGCCAGCAGTGAAGTGGGGGGGCCGGTTGAGCAGTTCTTC. The chain is built from TRBV2 and TRBJ2-1, with D maybe TRBD2 (7 bases). Germline V gene lookup returns CDR1 SNHLY and CDR2 FYNNEI. There are 14 residues in the CDR3. The V end lost 1 base, the J end lost 9 bases, and 13 bases lay between the germline ends.

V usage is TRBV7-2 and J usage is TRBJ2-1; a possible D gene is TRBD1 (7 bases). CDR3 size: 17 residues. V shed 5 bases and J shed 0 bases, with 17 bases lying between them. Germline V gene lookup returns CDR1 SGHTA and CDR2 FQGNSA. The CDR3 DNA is TGTGCCAGCAGCCCCCCTGGCGGGACAGACTCCTACAATGAGCAGTTCTTC. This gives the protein CASSPPGGTDSYNEQFF.

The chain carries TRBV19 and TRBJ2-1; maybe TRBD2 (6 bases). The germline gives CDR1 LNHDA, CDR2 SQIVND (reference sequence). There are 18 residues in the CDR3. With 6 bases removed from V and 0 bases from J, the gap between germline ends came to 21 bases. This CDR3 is CASRSGRFSRSSYNEQFF. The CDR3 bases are TGTGCCAGTAGATCGGGGAGGTTTAGCAGATCCTCCTACAATGAGCAGTTCTTC.

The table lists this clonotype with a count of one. CDR3 nucleotide sequence: TGTGCCAGCAGTTACTTCGCGGGCGGCTATGAAAAACTGTTTTTT. Translated, it gives CASSYFAGGYEKLFF. The chain carries TRBV6-5 and TRBJ1-4, with no clear D. Per germline, CDR1 MNHEY and CDR2 SVGAGI. The germline V and J ends were trimmed by 1 base and 6 bases, with 12 bases remaining between them. The CDR3 contains 15 residues.

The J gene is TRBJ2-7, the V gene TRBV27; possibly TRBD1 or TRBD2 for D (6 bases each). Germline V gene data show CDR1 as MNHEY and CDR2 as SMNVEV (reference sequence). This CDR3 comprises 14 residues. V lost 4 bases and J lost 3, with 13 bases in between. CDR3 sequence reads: CASSSRGGYYEQYF. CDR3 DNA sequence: TGTGCCAGCAGTTCGAGAGGGGGGTACTACGAGCAGTACTTC.

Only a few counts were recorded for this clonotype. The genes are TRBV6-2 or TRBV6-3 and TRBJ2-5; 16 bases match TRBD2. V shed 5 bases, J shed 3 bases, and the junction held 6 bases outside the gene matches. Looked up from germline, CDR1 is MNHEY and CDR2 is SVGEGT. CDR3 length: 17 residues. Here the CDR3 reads CASSGGLAGGFEETQYF. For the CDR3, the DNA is TGTGCCAGCAGTGGGGGACTAGCGGGAGGGTTTGAAGAGACCCAGTACTTC.

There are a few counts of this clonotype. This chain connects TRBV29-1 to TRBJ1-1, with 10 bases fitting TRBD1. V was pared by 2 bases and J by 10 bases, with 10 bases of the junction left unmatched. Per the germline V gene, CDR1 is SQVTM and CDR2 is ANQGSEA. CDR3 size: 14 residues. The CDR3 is CSVEFSVTGGPAFF. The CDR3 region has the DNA TGCAGCGTTGAATTCTCGGTGACAGGGGGCCCAGCTTTCTTT.

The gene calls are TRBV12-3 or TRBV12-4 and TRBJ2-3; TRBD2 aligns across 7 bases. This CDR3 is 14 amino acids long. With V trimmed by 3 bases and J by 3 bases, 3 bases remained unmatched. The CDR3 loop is CASSFGEGTDTQYF. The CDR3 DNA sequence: TGTGCCAGCAGTTTTGGGGAGGGGACAGATACGCAGTATTTT.

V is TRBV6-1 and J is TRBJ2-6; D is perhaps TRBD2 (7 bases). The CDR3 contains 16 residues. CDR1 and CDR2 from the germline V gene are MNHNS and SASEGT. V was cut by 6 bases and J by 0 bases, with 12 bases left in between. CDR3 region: CASRGGQSSGANVLTF. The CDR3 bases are TGTGCCAGCAGGGGGGGGCAGTCCTCTGGGGCCAACGTCCTGACTTTC.

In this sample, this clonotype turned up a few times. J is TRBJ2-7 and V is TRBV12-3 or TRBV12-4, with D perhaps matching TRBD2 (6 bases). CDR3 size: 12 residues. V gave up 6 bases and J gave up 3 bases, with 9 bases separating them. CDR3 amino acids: CASSTAGYEQYF. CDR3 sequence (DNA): TGTGCCAGCAGCACAGCGGGCTACGAGCAGTACTTC.

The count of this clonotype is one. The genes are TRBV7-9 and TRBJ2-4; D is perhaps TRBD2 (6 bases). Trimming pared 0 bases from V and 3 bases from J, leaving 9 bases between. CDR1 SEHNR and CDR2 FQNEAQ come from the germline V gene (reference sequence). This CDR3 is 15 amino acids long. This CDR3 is CASSLAFGGKNIQYF. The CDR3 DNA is TGTGCCAGCAGCTTAGCGTTCGGGGGCAAAAACATTCAGTACTTC. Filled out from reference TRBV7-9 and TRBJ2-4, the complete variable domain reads DTGVSQNPRHKITKRGQNVTFRCDPISEHNRLYWYRQTLGQGPEFLTYFQNEAQLEKSRLLSDRFSAERPKGSFSTLEIQRTEQGDSAMYLCASSLAFGGKNIQYFGAGTRLSVL.

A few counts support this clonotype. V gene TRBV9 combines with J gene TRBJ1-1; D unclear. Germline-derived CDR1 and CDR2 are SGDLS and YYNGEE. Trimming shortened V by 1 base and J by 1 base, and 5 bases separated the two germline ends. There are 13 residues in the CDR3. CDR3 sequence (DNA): TGTGCCAGCAGCGTATGGGGGAACACTGAAGCTTTCTTT. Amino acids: CASSVWGNTEAFF.

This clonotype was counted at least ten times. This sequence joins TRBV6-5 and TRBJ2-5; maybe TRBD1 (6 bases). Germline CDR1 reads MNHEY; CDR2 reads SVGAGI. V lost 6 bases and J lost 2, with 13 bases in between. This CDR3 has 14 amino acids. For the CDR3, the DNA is TGTGCCAGCAGCCTTGCAGGGGAGCAAGAGACCCAGTACTTC. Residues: CASSLAGEQETQYF.

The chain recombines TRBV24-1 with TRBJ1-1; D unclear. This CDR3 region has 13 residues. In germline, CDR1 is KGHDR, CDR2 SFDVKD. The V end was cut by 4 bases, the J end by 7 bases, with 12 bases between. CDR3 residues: CATSDPGRDEAFF. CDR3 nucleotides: TGTGCCACCAGTGACCCCGGACGGGATGAAGCTTTCTTT.

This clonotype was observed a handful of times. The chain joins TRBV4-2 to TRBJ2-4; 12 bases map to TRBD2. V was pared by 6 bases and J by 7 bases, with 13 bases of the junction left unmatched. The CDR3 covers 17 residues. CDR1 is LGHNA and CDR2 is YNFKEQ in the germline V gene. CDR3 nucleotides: TGTGCCAGCAGATCCACGGCTAGCGGGAGGGCGGGGAACATTCAGTACTTC. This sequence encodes CASRSTASGRAGNIQYF.

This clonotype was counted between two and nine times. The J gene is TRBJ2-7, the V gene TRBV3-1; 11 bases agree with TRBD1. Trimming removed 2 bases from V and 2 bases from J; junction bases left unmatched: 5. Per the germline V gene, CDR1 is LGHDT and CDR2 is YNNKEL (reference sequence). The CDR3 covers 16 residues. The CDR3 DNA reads TGTGCCAGCAGCCAACGGACAGGGGGCAGGCCCTACGAGCAGTACTTC. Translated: CASSQRTGGRPYEQYF.